This T cell receptor (beta chain) was captured in a study of early T cells in non-severe SARS-CoV-2 infection. As for the study in general: The study sequenced bulk RNA from unsorted whole blood, with chains unpaired. Study-wide results and limits: Anti-spike CD8 responses were favored by VDJdb matching, which missed private and CD4 specificities.

Only a few counts were recorded for this clonotype. What it recognizes is unknown. Individual cDNA molecules were tagged with unique molecular identifiers. TCRdb called the 5' RACE reads again in MiXCR, with one record for every CDR3 protein. This table has fewer than 30,000 distinct CDR3 sequences, roughly 5.9% appearing once. CDR1 and CDR2 from the germline V gene are MNHEY and SMNVEV (reference sequence). V was pared by 3 bases and J by 1 base, with 7 bases between. The CDR3 spans 14 residues. The chain joins TRBV27 to TRBJ2-1; D uncertain. The receptor was isolated from an adult who was a healthcare worker with PCR-confirmed SARS-CoV-2 infection or an uninfected control (not recorded which). Sequences were obtained from whole blood. DNA for the CDR3: TGTGCCAGCAGTTTCACGGAGTCCTACAATGAGCAGTTCTTC. The encoded protein is CASSFTESYNEQFF.